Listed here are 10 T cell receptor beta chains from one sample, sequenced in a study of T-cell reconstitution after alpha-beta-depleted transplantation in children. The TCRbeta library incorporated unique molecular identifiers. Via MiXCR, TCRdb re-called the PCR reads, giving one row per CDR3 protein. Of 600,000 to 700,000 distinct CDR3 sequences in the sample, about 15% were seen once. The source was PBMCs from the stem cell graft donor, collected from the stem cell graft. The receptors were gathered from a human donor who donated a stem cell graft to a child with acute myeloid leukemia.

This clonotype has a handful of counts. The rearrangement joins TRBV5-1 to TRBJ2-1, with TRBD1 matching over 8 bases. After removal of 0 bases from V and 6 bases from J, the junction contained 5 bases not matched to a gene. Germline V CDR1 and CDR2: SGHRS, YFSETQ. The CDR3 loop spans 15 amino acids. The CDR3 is CASSLDGQGINEQFF. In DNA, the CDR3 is TGCGCCAGCAGCTTGGATGGACAGGGAATCAATGAGCAGTTCTTC.

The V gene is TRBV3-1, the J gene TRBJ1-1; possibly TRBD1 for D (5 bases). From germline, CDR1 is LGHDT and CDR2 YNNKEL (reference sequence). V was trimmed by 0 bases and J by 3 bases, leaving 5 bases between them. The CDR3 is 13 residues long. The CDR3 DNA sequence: TGTGCCAGCAGCCAAGAAGGGGACACTGAAGCTTTCTTT. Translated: CASSQEGDTEAFF.

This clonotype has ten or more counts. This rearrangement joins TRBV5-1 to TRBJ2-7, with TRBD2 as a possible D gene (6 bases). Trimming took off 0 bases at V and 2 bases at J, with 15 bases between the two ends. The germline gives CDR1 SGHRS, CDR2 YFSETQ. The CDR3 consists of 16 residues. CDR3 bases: TGCGCCAGCAGCTTGGCCGGTCAGGGAGGTACCTACGAGCAGTACTTC. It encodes CASSLAGQGGTYEQYF.

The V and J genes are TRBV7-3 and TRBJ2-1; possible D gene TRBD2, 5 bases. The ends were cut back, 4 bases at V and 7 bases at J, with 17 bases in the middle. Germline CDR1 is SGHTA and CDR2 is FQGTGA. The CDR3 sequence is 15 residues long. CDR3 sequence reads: CASSSVNTGVNEQFF. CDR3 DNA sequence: TGTGCCAGCAGCTCCGTAAATACCGGGGTAAATGAGCAGTTCTTC.

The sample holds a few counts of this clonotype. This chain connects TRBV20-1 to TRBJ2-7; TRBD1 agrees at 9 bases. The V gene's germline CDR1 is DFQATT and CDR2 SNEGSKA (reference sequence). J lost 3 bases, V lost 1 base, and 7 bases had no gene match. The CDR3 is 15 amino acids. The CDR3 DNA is TGCAGTGCTAGAGCTCGGGACAGGGAGTTCTACGAGCAGTACGTC. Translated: CSARARDREFYEQYV.

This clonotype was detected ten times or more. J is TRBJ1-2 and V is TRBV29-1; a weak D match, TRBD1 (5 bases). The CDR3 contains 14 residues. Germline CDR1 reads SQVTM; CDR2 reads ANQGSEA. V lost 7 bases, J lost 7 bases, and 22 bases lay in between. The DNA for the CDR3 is TGCAGCGCCGTAATTACGGGGGGGGTGGTTGGCTACACCTTC. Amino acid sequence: CSAVITGGVVGYTF.

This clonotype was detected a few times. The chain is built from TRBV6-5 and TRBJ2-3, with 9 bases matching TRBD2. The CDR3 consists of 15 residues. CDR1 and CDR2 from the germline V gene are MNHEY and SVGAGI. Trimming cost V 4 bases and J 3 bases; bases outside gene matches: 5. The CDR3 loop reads CASSSKTSGTDTQYF. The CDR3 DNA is TGTGCCAGCAGTTCGAAGACTAGCGGAACAGATACGCAGTATTTT.

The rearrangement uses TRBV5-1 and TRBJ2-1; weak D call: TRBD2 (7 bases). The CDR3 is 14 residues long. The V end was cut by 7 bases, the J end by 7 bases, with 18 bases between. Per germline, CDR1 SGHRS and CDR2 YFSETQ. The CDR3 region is CASCLGGARNEQFF. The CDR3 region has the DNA TGCGCCAGCTGCCTAGGGGGGGCGAGGAATGAGCAGTTCTTC.

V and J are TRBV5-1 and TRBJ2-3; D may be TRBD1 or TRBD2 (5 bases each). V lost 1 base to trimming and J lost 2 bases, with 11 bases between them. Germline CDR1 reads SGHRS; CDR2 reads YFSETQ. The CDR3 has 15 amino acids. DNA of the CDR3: TGCGCCAGCAGCTTGATGGGGGTGGACACAGATACGCAGTATTTT. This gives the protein CASSLMGVDTDTQYF.

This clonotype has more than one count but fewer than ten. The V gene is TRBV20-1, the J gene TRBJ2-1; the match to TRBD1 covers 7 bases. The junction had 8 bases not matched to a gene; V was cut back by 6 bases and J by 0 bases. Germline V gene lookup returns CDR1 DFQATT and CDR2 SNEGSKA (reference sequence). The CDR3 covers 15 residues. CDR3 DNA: TGCAGTGCCAATGACCGGGACAGCTCCTACAATGAGCAGTTCTTC. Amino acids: CSANDRDSSYNEQFF.